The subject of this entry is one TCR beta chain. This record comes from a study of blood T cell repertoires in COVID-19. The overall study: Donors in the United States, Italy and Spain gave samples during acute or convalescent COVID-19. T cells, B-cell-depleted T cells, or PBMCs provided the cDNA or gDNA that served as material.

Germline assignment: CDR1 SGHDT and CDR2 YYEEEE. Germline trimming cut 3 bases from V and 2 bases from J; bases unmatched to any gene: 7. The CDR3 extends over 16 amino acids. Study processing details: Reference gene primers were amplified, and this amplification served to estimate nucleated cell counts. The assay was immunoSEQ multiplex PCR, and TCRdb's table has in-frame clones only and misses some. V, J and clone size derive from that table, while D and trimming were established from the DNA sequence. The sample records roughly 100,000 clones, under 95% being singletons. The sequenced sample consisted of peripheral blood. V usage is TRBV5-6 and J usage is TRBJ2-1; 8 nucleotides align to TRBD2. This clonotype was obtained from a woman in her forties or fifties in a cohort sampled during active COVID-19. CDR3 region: CASSSPGGGTYNEQFF. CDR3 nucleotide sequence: TGTGCCAGCAGCTCTCCCGGGGGGGGGACCTACAATGAGCAGTTCTTC.